The rows below give T cell receptor beta chains drawn from one sample of a study of breast tumors, draining lymph nodes, adjacent tissues. TCRdb itself ran the multiplex PCR reads through MiXCR, one entry per CDR3 protein. In the table there are around 9,100 distinct CDR3 sequences, roughly 41% of which are singletons. Sequencing used tumor-adjacent breast tissue. Source of these receptors: a female donor with breast cancer. Some clones in this sample may be carry-over from other donors' samples. CDR3s include the opening cysteine and the closing phenylalanine or tryptophan. The D gene is left open where the match is weak. Clone size, where shown, is once, few, many, or a class for clones that have expanded.

.	TRBD1	TRBV20-1	TRBJ1-6	CSARTGDNSPPHF	TGCAGTGCTCGAACAGGGGATAATTCACCCCCCCACTTT
.	TRBD1	TRBV14	TRBJ1-2	CASSQPGQGSSYGYTF	TGTGCCAGCAGCCAGCCGGGACAGGGGAGTTCCTATGGCTACACCTTC
many	TRBD2	TRBV6-6	TRBJ2-1	CASSYTLAGGGGVEQFF	TGTGCCAGCAGTTACACCCTAGCGGGAGGGGGGGGGGTCGAGCAGTTCTTC
.	.	TRBV12-3/TRBV12-4	TRBJ1-4	CASSWGTNEKLFF	TGTGCCAGCAGTTGGGGCACTAATGAAAAACTGTTTTTT
many	TRBD1	TRBV5-1	TRBJ1-1	CASSSGDRNTEAFF	TGCGCCAGCAGCTCAGGGGACAGGAACACTGAAGCTTTCTTT
medium-sized	TRBD2	TRBV7-3	TRBJ2-1	CASSTTSGRAQGNEQFF	TGTGCCAGCAGCACCACTAGCGGGAGGGCCCAGGGGAATGAGCAGTTCTTC
many	.	TRBV18	TRBJ2-5	CASSPRAGRQETQYF	TGTGCCAGCTCACCAAGGGCAGGGAGGCAAGAGACCCAGTACTTC
many	TRBD1	TRBV4-2	TRBJ2-2	CASSQGTGDTGELFF	TGTGCCAGCAGCCAAGGGACAGGGGACACCGGGGAGCTGTTTTTT
.	.	TRBV9	TRBJ2-1	CASSMSGGLNNEQFF	TGTGCCAGCAGTATGAGCGGCGGTCTAAACAATGAGCAGTTCTTC
.	.	TRBV7-7	TRBJ2-1	CASSLGTLDLDEQFF	TGTGCTAGCAGCCTAGGGACACTCGACCTGGATGAGCAGTTCTTC
.	TRBD1	TRBV29-1	TRBJ1-2	CSVRTGDGYTF	TGCAGCGTGAGGACAGGGGATGGCTACACCTTC
.	.	TRBV6-6	TRBJ1-6	CASSNPSLQGPNNSPLHF	TGTGCCAGCAGTAATCCTTCGTTACAGGGACCGAACAATTCACCCCTCCACTTT
few	.	TRBV14	TRBJ1-1	CASSQDFGRVWSEAFF	TGTGCCAGCAGCCAAGACTTTGGCAGGGTTTGGTCTGAAGCTTTCTTT
medium-sized	.	TRBV7-2	TRBJ2-1	CASSSQPNNEQFF	TGTGCCAGCAGCTCCCAACCGAACAATGAGCAGTTCTTC
medium-sized	TRBD1	TRBV24-1	TRBJ2-3	CATSARKGQVVSSSTDTQYF	TGTGCCACCAGTGCTAGAAAAGGACAGGTTGTGTCTTCTAGCACAGATACGCAGTATTTT
.	.	TRBV12-3/TRBV12-4	TRBJ1-3	CASTSRDTSGNTIYF	TGTGCCAGCACCAGCAGGGACACCTCTGGAAACACCATATATTTT
medium-sized	TRBD2	TRBV20-1	TRBJ2-1	CSAPGLASYNEQFF	TGCAGTGCCCCGGGACTAGCCTCCTACAATGAGCAGTTCTTC
.	.	TRBV2	TRBJ2-5	CASSEEGPSRHF	TGTGCCAGCAGTGAAGAGGGACCCTCTAGGCACTTC
medium-sized	.	TRBV5-1	TRBJ2-7	CASSLADTFDDEQYF	TGCGCCAGCAGCTTGGCCGACACTTTCGACGACGAGCAGTACTTC
many	TRBD1	TRBV6-5	TRBJ2-7	CASSYRSGGFYEQYF	TGTGCCAGCAGTTACCGATCAGGGGGCTTTTACGAGCAGTACTTC
.	.	TRBV4-1	TRBJ2-1	CASSQTSVYFCAISGSLSNEQFF	.
.	TRBD2	TRBV6-4	TRBJ2-7	CASSAASGSSYEQYF	TGTGCCAGCAGTGCGGCTAGCGGGAGTTCCTACGAGCAGTACTTC
many	.	TRBV4-1	TRBJ1-3	CASSRLQGVTGNTIYF	TGCGCCAGCAGCCGACTTCAGGGTGTGACTGGAAACACCATATATTTT
.	TRBD1	TRBV2	TRBJ1-2	CASTTEIGGLNGYTF	TGTGCCAGCACGACAGAAATAGGGGGCTTGAATGGCTACACCTTC
many	.	TRBV5-8	TRBJ2-3	CASSLGTSTDTQYF	TGTGCCAGCAGCTTGGGGACTAGCACAGATACGCAGTATTTT
.	.	TRBV5-1	TRBJ2-7	CASSHGHRYEQYF	TGCGCGAGCAGCCACGGACATCGCTACGAGCAGTACTTC
.	.	TRBV7-9	TRBJ2-7	CASSLKGVGYF	TGTGCCAGCAGCTTGAAAGGGGTTGGGTACTTC
once	TRBD2	TRBV7-9	TRBJ2-3	CASSAGTSSVTDTQYF	TGTGCCAGCAGCGCAGGGACTAGCAGTGTCACAGATACGCAGTATTTT
.	.	TRBV20-1	TRBJ1-2	CSAKKGLSYGYTF	TGCAGTGCCAAGAAAGGGTTATCCTATGGCTACACCTTC
many	TRBD2	TRBV27	TRBJ2-3	CASSEILPTSRTDTQYF	TGTGCCAGCAGTGAGATCTTACCGACTAGCAGAACAGATACGCAGTATTTT
many	.	TRBV18	TRBJ2-1	CASSPPSVPNEQFF	TGTGCCAGCTCACCACCATCGGTCCCCAATGAGCAGTTCTTC
medium-sized	.	TRBV12-3/TRBV12-4	TRBJ1-4	CASSLAPKEKLFF	TGTGCCAGCAGTTTAGCGCCCAAGGAGAAACTGTTTTTT
medium-sized	.	TRBV12-3/TRBV12-4	TRBJ1-6	CAVGGQGVSPLHF	TGTGCGGTAGGAGGGCAGGGAGTTTCACCCCTCCACTTT
few	.	TRBV20-1	TRBJ1-1	CSAMQGMNTEAFF	TGCAGTGCTATGCAGGGGATGAACACTGAAGCTTTCTTT
many	.	TRBV6-5	TRBJ2-1	CASSKQGLLRSNEQFF	TGTGCCAGCAGCAAACAGGGCCTCCTTAGATCTAATGAGCAGTTCTTC
.	.	TRBV5-1	TRBJ1-2	CASSLRGVFTGTENYGYTF	TGCGCCAGCAGCTTGAGGGGCGTATTCACCGGGACGGAAAACTATGGCTACACCTTC
medium-sized	.	TRBV7-8	TRBJ1-5	CASSLKETVGSNQPQHF	TGTGCCAGCAGCTTAAAAGAGACAGTTGGGAGCAATCAGCCCCAGCATTTT
once	.	TRBV27	TRBJ2-7	CASSPGRGSEQYF	TGTGCTAGCAGTCCCGGCAGGGGCAGCGAGCAGTACTTC
many	.	TRBV10-3	TRBJ2-1	CAISERTLTGTEQFF	TGTGCCATCAGTGAGCGAACCTTAACAGGGACTGAGCAGTTCTTC
.	TRBD2	TRBV5-4	TRBJ2-7	CASSTGGHEQYF	TGTGCCAGCAGCACGGGAGGTCACGAGCAGTACTTC
.	.	TRBV7-2	TRBJ1-3	CASSFGLTSGNTIYF	TGTGCCAGCAGCTTTGGACTGACATCTGGAAACACCATATATTTT
once	TRBD2	TRBV10-3	TRBJ2-3	CAISGLAGGVQDTQYF	TGTGCCATCAGTGGACTAGCGGGAGGCGTTCAGGACACGCAGTATTTT
many	.	TRBV12-5	TRBJ2-5	CASGLARGETQYF	TGTGCTAGTGGTTTAGCTCGGGGAGAGACCCAGTACTTC
.	TRBD2	TRBV7-2	TRBJ2-3	CASSFTSGSLTDTQYF	TGTGCCAGCAGCTTCACTAGCGGGAGTCTGACAGATACGCAGTATTTT
.	.	TRBV7-8	TRBJ2-5	CASSLVSFLPDNQETQYF	TGTGCCAGCAGCTTAGTATCTTTTCTCCCTGACAACCAAGAGACCCAGTACTTC
many	.	TRBV20-1	TRBJ2-3	CSARDLGGTDTQYF	TGCAGTGCTAGAGATCTCGGTGGCACAGATACGCAGTATTTT